The clone carrying this T cell receptor (beta chain) was found a few times. Its antigen is currently unknown. Library construction for TCR beta used iRepertoire HTBI primers and Arm-PCR of CDR3 regions. TCRdb re-derived calls from the multiplex PCR reads in MiXCR, one entry per CDR3 protein. The repertoire includes about 620,000 distinct CDR3 sequences, approximately 15% of them detected once, and more than 15% sits in the top ten. In germline, CDR1 is DFQATT, CDR2 SNEGSKA (reference sequence). V lost 1 base and J lost 4, with 16 bases in between. The CDR3 has 15 amino acids. The data derive from a study of regulatory T cells in long-lasting Graves disease. Study-wide results and limits: Sampling was limited to peripheral blood rather than thyroid tissue.

Time point given: newly diagnosed GD, antithyroid drugs for less than 3 months. After RNA was extracted from PBMCs, the TCR library was made from it. In addition, the sample was reused for a study of T cells in Graves' hyperthyroidism and ophthalmopathy. This second study says: A 13 V-J signature model discriminated ophthalmopathy versus stable hyperthyroidism.

This clonotype was sampled from a woman in her 30s with Graves disease. The chain carries TRBV20-1 and TRBJ2-5, with D possibly being TRBD1 or TRBD2 (5 bases each). This material consisted of peripheral blood mononuclear cells (PBMCs), taken at new diagnosis, from a patient treated with antithyroid drugs. CDR3 residues: CSARVGARDGETQYF. The CDR3 DNA reads as TGCAGTGCTAGAGTCGGGGCGCGCGATGGAGAGACCCAGTACTTC.